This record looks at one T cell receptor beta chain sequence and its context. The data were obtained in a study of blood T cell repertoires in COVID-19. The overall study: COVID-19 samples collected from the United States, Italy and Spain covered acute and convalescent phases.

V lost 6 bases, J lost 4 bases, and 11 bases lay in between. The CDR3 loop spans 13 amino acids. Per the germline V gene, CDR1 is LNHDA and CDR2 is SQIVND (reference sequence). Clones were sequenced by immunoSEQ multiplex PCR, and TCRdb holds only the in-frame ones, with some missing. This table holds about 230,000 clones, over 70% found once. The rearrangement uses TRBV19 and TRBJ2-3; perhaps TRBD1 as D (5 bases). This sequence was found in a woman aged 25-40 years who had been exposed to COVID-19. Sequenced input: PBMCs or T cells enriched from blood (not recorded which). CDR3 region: CASSQGMPDTQYF. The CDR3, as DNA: TGTGCCAGTAGCCAGGGAATGCCAGATACGCAGTATTTT.